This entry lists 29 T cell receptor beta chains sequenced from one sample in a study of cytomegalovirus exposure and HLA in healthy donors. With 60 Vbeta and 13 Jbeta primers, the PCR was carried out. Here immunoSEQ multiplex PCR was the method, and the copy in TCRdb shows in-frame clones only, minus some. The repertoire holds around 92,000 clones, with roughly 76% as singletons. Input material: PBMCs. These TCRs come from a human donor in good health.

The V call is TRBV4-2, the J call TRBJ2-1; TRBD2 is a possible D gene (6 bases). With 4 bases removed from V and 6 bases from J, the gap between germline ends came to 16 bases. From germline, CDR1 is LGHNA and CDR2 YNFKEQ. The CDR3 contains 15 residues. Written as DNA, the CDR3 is TGTGCCAGCAGCCTTAGCGATAGCGGTGGCAATGAGCAGTTCTTC. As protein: CASSLSDSGGNEQFF.

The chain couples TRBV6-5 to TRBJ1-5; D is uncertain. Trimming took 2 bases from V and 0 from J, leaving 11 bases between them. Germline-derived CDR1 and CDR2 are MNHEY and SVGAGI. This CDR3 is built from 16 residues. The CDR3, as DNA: TGTGCCAGCAGTTACCTACAGACAAATAGCAATCAGCCCCAGCATTTT. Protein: CASSYLQTNSNQPQHF.

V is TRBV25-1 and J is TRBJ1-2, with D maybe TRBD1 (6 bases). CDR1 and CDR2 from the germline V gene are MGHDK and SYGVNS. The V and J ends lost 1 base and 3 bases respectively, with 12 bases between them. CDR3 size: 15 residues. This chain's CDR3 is CASSEFGQNYYGYTF. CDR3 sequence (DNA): TGTGCCAGCAGTGAATTCGGACAGAATTACTATGGCTACACCTTC.

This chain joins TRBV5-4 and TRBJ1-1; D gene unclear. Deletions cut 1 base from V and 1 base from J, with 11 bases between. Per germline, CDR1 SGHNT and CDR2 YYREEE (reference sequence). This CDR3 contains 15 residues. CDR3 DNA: TGTGCCAGCAGCTTGTTAGCCGGGAAGAACACTGAAGCTTTCTTT. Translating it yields CASSLLAGKNTEAFF.

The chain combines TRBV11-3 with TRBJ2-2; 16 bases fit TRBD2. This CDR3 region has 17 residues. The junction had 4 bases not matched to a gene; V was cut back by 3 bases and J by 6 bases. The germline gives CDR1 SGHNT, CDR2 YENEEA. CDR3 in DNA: TGTGCCAGCAGCTTCGCCGGGACTAGCGGGAGGGCCGGGGAGCTGTTTTTT. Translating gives CASSFAGTSGRAGELFF.

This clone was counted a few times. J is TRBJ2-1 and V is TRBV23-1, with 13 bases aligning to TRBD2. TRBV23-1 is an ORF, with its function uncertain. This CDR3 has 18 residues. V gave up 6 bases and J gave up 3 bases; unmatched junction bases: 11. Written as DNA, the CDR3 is TGCGCCAGCAGCTTCCCAAGCACTAGCGGGGGGGTCTACAATGAGCAGTTCTTC. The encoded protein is CASSFPSTSGGVYNEQFF.

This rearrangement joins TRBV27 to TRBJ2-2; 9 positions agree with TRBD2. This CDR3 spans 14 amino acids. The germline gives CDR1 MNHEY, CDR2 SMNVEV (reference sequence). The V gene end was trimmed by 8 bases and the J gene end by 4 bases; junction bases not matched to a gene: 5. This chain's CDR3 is CASAGGRATGELFF. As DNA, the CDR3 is TGTGCCAGCGCGGGCGGGAGGGCCACCGGGGAGCTGTTTTTT.

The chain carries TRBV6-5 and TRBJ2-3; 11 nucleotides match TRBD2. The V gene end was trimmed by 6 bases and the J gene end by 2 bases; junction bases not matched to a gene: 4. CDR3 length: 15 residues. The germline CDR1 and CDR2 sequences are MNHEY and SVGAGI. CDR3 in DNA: TGTGCCAGCAGGCTGGGACTAGCGGACACAGATACGCAGTATTTT. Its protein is CASRLGLADTDTQYF.

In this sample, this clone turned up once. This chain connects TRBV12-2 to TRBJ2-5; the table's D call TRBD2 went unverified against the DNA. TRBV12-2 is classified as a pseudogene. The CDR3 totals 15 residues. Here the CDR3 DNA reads TGTGCAAGTCGCTTAGACGGACTAGCGGAAGAGACCCAGTACTTC. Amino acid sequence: CASRLDGLAEETQYF.

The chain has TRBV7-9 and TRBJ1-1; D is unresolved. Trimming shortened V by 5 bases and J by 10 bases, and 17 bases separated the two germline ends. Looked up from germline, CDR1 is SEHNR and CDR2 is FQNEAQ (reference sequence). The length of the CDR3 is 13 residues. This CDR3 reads CASSPSSYARAFF. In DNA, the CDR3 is TGTGCCAGCAGCCCATCATCGTACGCGCGAGCTTTCTTT.

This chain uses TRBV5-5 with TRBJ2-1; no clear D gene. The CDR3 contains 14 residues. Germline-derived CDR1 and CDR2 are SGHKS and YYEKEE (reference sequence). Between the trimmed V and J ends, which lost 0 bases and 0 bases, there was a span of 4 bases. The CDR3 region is CASSLGSSYNEQFF. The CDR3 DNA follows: TGTGCCAGCAGCTTGGGGAGCTCCTACAATGAGCAGTTCTTC.

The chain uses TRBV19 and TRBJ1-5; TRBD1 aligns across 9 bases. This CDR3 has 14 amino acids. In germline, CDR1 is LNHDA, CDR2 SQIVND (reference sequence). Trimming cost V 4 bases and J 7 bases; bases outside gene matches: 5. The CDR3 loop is CASSTTGGSQPQHF. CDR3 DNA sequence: TGTGCCAGTAGTACGACAGGGGGTAGCCAGCCCCAGCATTTT. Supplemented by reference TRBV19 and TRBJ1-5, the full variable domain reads DGGITQSPKYLFRKEGQNVTLSCEQNLNHDAMYWYRQDPGQGLRLIYYSQIVNDFQKGDIAEGYSVSREKKESFPLTVTSAQKNPTAFYLCASSTTGGSQPQHFGDGTRLSIL.

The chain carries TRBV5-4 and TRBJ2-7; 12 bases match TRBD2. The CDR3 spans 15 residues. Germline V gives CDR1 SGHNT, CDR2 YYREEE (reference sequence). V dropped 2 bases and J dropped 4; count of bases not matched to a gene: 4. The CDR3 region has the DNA TGTGCCAGCAGCTTCAGACTAGCGGGAGTGTACGAGCAGTACTTC. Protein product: CASSFRLAGVYEQYF.

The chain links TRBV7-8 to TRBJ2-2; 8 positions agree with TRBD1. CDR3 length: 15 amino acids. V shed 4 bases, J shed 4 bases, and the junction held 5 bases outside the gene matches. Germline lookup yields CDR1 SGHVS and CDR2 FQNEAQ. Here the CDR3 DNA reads TGTGCCAGCAGCTCGGACAGGGTAGCCACCGGGGAGCTGTTTTTT. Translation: CASSSDRVATGELFF.

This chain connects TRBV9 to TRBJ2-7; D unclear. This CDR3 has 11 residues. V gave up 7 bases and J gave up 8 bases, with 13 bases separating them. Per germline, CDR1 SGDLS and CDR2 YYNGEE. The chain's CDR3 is CASSSSFKQYF. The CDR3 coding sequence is TGTGCCAGCTCCTCCAGTTTTAAGCAGTACTTC.

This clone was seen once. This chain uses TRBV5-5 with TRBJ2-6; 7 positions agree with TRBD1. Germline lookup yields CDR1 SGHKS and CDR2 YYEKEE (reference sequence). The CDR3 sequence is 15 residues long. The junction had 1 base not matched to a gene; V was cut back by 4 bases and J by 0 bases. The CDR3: CASSRTGSGANVLTF. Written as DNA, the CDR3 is TGTGCCAGCAGCCGGACAGGCTCTGGGGCCAACGTCCTGACTTTC.

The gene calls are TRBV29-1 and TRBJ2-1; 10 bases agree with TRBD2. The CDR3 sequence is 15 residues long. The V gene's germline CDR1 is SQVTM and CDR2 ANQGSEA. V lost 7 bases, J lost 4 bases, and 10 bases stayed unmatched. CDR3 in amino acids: CSAPLAGGHYNEQFF. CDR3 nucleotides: TGCAGCGCTCCCTTAGCGGGAGGCCATTACAATGAGCAGTTCTTC.

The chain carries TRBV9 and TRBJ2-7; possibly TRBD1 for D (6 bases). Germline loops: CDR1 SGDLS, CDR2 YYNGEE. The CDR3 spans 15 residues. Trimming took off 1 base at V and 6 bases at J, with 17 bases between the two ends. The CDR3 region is CASSVTGRGHSEQYF. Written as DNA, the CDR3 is TGTGCCAGCAGCGTAACAGGGAGAGGGCATAGCGAGCAGTACTTC.

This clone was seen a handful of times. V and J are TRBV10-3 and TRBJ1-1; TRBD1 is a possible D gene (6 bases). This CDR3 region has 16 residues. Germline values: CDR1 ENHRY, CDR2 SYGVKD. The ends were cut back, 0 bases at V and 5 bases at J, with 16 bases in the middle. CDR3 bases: TGTGCCATCAGTGAGTCGAGTCTCGGGGGGCGAACTGAAGCTTTCTTT. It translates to CAISESSLGGRTEAFF.

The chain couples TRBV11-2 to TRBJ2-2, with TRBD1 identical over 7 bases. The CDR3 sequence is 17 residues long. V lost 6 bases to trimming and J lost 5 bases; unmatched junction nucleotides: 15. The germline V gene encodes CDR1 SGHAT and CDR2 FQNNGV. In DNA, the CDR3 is TGTGCCAGCAGAACCTCTCGGACAGGTAGAAGGACCGGGGAGCTGTTTTTT. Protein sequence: CASRTSRTGRRTGELFF.

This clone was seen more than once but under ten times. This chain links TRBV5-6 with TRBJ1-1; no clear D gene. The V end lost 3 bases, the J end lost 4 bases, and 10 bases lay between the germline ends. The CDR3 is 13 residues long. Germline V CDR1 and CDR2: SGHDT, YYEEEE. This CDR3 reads CASSSPGLTEAFF. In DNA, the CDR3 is TGTGCCAGCAGCTCCCCCGGTCTCACTGAAGCTTTCTTT.

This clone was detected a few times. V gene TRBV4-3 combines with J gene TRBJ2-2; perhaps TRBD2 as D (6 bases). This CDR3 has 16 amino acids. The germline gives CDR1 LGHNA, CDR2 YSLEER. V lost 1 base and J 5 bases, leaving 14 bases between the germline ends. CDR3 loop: CASSQVINRETGELFF. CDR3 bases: TGCGCCAGCAGCCAAGTTATTAACCGGGAGACCGGGGAGCTGTTTTTT.

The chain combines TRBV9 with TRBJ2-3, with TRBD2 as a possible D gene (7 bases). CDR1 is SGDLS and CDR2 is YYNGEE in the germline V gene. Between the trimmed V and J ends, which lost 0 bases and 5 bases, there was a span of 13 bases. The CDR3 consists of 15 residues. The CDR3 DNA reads TGTGCCAGCAGCGTAGAGGGGGGGTTCTTAGATACGCAGTATTTT. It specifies CASSVEGGFLDTQYF.

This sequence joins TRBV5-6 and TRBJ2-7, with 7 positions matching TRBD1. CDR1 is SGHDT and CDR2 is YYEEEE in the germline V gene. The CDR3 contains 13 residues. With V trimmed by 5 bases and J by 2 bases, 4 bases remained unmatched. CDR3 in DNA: TGTGCCAGCAGTCGACAGGGTGCCTACGAGCAGTACTTC. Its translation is CASSRQGAYEQYF.

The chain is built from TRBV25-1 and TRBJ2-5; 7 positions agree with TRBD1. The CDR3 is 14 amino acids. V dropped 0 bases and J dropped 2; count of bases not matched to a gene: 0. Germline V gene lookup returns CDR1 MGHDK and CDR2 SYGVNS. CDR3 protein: CASSEYRGQETQYF. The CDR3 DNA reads TGTGCCAGCAGTGAATACAGGGGGCAAGAGACCCAGTACTTC.

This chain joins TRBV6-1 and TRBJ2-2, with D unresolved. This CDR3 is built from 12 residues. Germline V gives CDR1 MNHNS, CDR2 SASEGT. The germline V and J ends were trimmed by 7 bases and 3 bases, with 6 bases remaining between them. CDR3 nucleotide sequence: TGTGCCAGCAACAGATACACCGGGGAGCTGTTTTTT. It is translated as CASNRYTGELFF.

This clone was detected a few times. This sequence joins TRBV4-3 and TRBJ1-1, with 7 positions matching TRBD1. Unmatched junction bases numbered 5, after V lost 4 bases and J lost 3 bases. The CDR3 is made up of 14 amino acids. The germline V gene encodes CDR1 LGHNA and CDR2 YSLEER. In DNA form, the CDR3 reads TGCGCCAGCAGCCGAAGACAGGGAGACACTGAAGCTTTCTTT. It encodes CASSRRQGDTEAFF.

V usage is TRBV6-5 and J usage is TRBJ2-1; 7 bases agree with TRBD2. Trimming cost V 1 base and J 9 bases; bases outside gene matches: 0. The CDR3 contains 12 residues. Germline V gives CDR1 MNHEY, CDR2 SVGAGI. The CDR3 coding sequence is TGTGCCAGCAGTTACTGGGGGGGTGAGCAGTTCTTC. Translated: CASSYWGGEQFF.

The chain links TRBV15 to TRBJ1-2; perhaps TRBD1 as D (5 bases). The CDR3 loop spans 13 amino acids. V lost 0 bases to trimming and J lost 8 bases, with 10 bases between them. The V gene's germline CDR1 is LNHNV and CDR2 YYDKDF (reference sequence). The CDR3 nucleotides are TGTGCCACCAGCAGAGATCGACAGAACGGCTACACCTTC. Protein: CATSRDRQNGYTF.